This entry describes one T cell receptor (beta chain). These data belong to a study of CD8 T cells in Susac syndrome. Sequencing of TCR beta drew on CD8+ and CD4+ T cells from blood. Controls were age- and sex-matched healthy donors. In contrast to the negatively isolated CD8+ and CD4+ T cells, TEMRA cells were FACS-enriched. The length of the CDR3 is 13 residues. Trimming removed 1 base from V and 7 bases from J, with 11 bases in between. The V gene's germline CDR1 is DFQATT and CDR2 SNEGSKA (reference sequence). Reverse transcription of about 0.45 to 1 ug RNA was carried out with random hexamers. By means of immunoSEQ multiplex PCR, TCR beta CDR3 spanning 54 Vbeta and 13 Jbeta underwent amplification. TCRdb recomputed calls from the immunoSEQ multiplex PCR reads with MiXCR, one row per CDR3 protein. The sample carries just under 150,000 distinct CDR3 sequences, around 94% recorded once.

The sequence was obtained from a human donor in good health. The sequenced sample was CD4+ T cells from PBMCs. The V call is TRBV20-1, the J call TRBJ1-5; D is uncertain. CDR3 region: CSARADQWQPQHF. Written as DNA, the CDR3 is TGCAGTGCTAGAGCCGACCAGTGGCAGCCCCAGCATTTT.